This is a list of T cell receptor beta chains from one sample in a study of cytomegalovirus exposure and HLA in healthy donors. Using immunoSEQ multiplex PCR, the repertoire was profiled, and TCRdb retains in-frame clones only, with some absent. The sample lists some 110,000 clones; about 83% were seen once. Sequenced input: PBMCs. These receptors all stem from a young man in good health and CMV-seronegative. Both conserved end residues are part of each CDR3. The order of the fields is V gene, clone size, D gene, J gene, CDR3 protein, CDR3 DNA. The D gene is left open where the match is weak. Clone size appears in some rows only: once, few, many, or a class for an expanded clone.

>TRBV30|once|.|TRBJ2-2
CAWTGQTTGELFF
TGTGCCTGGACCGGACAGACCACCGGGGAGCTGTTTTTT
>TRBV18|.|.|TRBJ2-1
CASSPSSREPGNEQFF
TGTGCCAGCTCACCGTCATCTCGGGAGCCGGGTAATGAGCAGTTCTTC
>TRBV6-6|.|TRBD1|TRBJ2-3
CASSPGGYSTDTQYF
TGTGCCAGCAGTCCAGGGGGATATAGCACAGATACGCAGTATTTT
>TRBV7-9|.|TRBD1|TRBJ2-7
CASSSQRQGPYEQYF
TGTGCCAGCAGCTCGCAAAGACAGGGCCCCTACGAGCAGTACTTC
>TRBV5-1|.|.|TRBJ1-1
CASSPQVNTEAFF
TGCGCCAGCAGCCCGCAGGTGAACACTGAAGCTTTCTTT
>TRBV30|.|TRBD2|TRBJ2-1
CAWSVDRTSGSYNEQFF
TGTGCCTGGAGTGTGGACCGGACTAGCGGGAGTTACAATGAGCAGTTCTTC
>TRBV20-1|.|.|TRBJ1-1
CSARRDPEAFF
TGCAGTGCTAGGAGGGATCCTGAAGCTTTCTTT
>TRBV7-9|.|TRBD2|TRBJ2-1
CASSLELAGVFF
TGTGCCAGCAGCTTAGAACTAGCGGGAGTCTTCTTC
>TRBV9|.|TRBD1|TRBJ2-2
CASSATGVVGELFF
TGTGCCAGCAGCGCGACAGGGGTAGTCGGGGAGCTGTTTTTT
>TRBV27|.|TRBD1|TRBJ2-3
CASSPPQGVGDTQYF
TGTGCCAGCAGCCCTCCTCAGGGGGTCGGGGATACGCAGTATTTT
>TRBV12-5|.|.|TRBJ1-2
CASGTGQRSGYGYTF
TGTGCTAGTGGTACCGGACAGAGAAGCGGCTATGGCTACACCTTC
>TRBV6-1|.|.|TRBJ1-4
CASVQDWGDEKLFF
TGTGCCAGCGTACAGGACTGGGGGGATGAAAAACTGTTTTTT
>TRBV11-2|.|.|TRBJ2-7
CASSLADRLAYEQYF
TGTGCCAGCAGCTTAGCCGACAGACTAGCCTACGAGCAGTACTTC
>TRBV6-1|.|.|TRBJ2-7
CATLRSSYEQYF
TGTGCCACCCTGAGAAGCTCCTACGAGCAGTACTTC
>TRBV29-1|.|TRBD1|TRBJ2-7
CSTLSGTADEQYF
TGCAGCACCCTGTCCGGGACAGCCGACGAGCAGTACTTC
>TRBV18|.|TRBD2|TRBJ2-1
CASSPPGTSTAYNEQFF
TGTGCCAGCTCACCCCCCGGGACTAGCACCGCCTACAATGAGCAGTTCTTC
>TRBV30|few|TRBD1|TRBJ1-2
CAWSPTGAYYGYTF
TGTGCCTGGAGTCCAACAGGGGCCTACTATGGCTACACCTTC
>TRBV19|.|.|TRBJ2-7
CASSINIESYEQYF
TGTGCCAGTAGTATAAATATTGAGTCCTACGAGCAGTACTTC
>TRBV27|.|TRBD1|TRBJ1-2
CASSFSGQGNYGYTF
TGTGCCAGCAGTTTCTCGGGACAGGGGAACTATGGCTACACCTTC
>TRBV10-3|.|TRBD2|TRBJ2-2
CAISDLLAGPTGELFF
TGTGCCATCAGCGACTTACTAGCGGGGCCCACCGGGGAGCTGTTTTTT
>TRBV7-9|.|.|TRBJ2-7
CASSLAPADEQYF
TGTGCCAGCAGCTTAGCCCCTGCGGACGAGCAGTACTTC
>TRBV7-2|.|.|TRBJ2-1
CASSLVGLRGRNNEQFF
TGTGCCAGCAGCTTAGTGGGGTTGCGGGGGCGGAACAATGAGCAGTTCTTC
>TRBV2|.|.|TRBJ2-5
CASSDRATYQETQYF
TGTGCCAGCAGTGACAGGGCAACGTACCAAGAGACCCAGTACTTC
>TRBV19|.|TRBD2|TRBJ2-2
CASSISSGRVTGELFF
TGTGCCAGTAGTATATCTAGCGGGAGGGTCACCGGGGAGCTGTTTTTT
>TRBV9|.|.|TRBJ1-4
CASSIGRAALNEKLFF
TGTGCCAGCAGCATTGGGAGAGCAGCTTTAAATGAAAAACTGTTTTTT
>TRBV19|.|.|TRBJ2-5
CASSPGGETQYF
TGTGCCAGTAGTCCTGGGGGGGAGACCCAGTACTTC
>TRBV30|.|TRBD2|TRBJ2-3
CAWCLAGTDTQYF
TGTGCCTGGTGCCTAGCGGGAACAGATACGCAGTATTTT
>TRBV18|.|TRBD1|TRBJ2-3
CASVTGDTDTQYF
TGTGCCAGCGTTACAGGGGACACAGATACGCAGTATTTT
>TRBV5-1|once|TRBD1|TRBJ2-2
CASKPGQGSNTGELFF
TGCGCCAGCAAACCGGGACAGGGTTCGAACACCGGGGAGCTGTTTTTT
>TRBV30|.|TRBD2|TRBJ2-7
CAWCGGGAGEQYF
TGTGCCTGGTGCGGCGGGGGGGCCGGGGAGCAGTACTTC
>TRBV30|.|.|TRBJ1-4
CAWSVRILFEDRTEKLFF
TGTGCCTGGAGTGTAAGAATACTATTTGAGGATCGAACTGAAAAACTGTTTTTT
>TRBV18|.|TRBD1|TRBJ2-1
CASSPSGTAVENEQFF
TGTGCCAGCTCACCAAGTGGGACAGCGGTGGAGAATGAGCAGTTCTTC
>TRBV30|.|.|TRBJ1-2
CAWSPPAGPNYGYTF
TGTGCCTGGAGTCCCCCAGCGGGACCTAACTATGGCTACACCTTC
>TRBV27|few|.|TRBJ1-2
CASSAIGVRGYTF
TGTGCCAGCAGTGCAATAGGGGTCCGTGGCTACACCTTC
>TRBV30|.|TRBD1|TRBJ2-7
CAWTPTGLSSYEQYF
TGTGCCTGGACGCCGACAGGGTTGAGCTCCTACGAGCAGTACTTC
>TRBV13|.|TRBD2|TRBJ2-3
CASSIPQTSSTDTQYF
TGTGCCAGCAGCATCCCCCAGACTAGCAGCACAGATACGCAGTATTTT
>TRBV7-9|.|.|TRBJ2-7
CASSPTWTTKTYEQYF
TGTGCCAGCAGCCCCACTTGGACAACTAAAACCTACGAGCAGTACTTC
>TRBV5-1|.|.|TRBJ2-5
CASSLGTTQAETQYF
TGCGCCAGCAGCTTGGGTACCACCCAAGCGGAGACCCAGTACTTC
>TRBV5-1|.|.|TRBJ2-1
CASSLAMSATTYNEQFF
TGCGCCAGCAGCTTGGCAATGAGTGCCACTACCTACAATGAGCAGTTCTTC
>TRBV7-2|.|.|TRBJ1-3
CASSLRGTTGNTIYF
TGTGCCAGCAGCTTAAGGGGGACCACTGGAAACACCATATATTTT
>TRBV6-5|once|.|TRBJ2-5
CASSVVRQETQYF
TGTGCCAGCAGCGTGGTGAGGCAAGAGACCCAGTACTTC
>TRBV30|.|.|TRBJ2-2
CAWSASILVGELFF
TGTGCCTGGAGTGCCTCCATACTTGTCGGGGAGCTGTTTTTT
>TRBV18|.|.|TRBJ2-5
CASSPSLIGRETQYF
TGTGCCAGCTCACCATCGCTTATAGGGAGAGAGACCCAGTACTTC
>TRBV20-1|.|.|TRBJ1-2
CSARGPYGYTF
TGCAGTGCTAGGGGGCCCTATGGCTACACCTTC
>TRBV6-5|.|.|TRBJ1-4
CASSLDATNEKLFF
TGTGCCAGCAGTTTAGATGCAACTAATGAAAAACTGTTTTTT
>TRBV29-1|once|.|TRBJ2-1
CSVNGGQRISYNEQFF
TGCAGCGTTAACGGGGGGCAGAGAATCTCCTACAATGAGCAGTTCTTC
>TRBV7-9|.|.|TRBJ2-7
CASSLYRDEQYF
TGTGCCAGCAGCCTTTACAGGGACGAGCAGTACTTC
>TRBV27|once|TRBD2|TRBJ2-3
CASSLWPSGSPDTQYF
TGTGCCAGCAGTTTATGGCCTAGCGGGAGCCCAGATACGCAGTATTTT
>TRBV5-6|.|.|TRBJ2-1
CASSLGSGLYNEQFF
TGTGCCAGCAGCTTGGGATCGGGGTTGTACAATGAGCAGTTCTTC
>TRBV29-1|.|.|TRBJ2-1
CSVGVSLRGAWQFF
TGCAGCGTGGGCGTCTCCCTCAGGGGTGCTTGGCAGTTCTTC
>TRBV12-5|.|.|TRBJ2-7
CASQRAGNYEQYF
TGTGCTAGCCAACGGGCGGGAAACTACGAGCAGTACTTC
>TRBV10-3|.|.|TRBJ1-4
CAISENRGTNEKLFF
TGTGCCATCAGTGAGAACCGGGGAACTAATGAAAAACTGTTTTTT
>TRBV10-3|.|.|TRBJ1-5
CAISPGNGNQPQHF
TGTGCCATCAGCCCGGGGAACGGCAATCAGCCCCAGCATTTT
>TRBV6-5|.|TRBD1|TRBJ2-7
CASSRGQSYEQYF
TGTGCCAGCAGCCGGGGACAGAGTTACGAGCAGTACTTC
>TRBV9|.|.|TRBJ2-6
CASSPSGAPPSGANVLTF
TGTGCCAGCAGCCCATCAGGGGCACCTCCCTCTGGGGCCAACGTCCTGACTTTC
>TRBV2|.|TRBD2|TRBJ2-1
CASSEVTSTHNEQFF
TGTGCCAGCAGTGAAGTGACTAGCACCCACAATGAGCAGTTCTTC
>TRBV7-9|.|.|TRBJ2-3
CASSLGQGSPTTQYF
TGTGCCAGCAGCTTAGGTCAGGGGAGCCCCACCACGCAGTATTTT
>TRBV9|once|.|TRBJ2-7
CASSVADSTYEQYF
TGTGCCAGCAGCGTAGCTGACTCAACCTACGAGCAGTACTTC
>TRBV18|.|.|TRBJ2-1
CASSPPLAANNEQFF
TGTGCCAGCTCCCCTCCATTAGCGGCGAACAATGAGCAGTTCTTC